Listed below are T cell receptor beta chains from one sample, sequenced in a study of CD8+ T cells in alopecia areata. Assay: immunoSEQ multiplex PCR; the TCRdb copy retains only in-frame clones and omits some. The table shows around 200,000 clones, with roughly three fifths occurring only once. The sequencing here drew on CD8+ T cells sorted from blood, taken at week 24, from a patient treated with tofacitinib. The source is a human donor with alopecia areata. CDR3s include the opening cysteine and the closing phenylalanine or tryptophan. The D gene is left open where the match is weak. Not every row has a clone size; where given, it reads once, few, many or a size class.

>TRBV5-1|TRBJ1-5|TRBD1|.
TGCGCCAGCAGCTTGTCAGGGGGCTCTGGCAATCAGCCCCAGCATTTT
CASSLSGGSGNQPQHF
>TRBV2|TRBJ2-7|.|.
TGTGCCAGCAGTGAATCTCGGACAAGCTCCTACGAGCAGTACTTC
CASSESRTSSYEQYF
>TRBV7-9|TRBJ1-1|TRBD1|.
TGTGCCAGCAGCTTATCAGGACAGGGGGGATCTGAAGCTTTCTTT
CASSLSGQGGSEAFF
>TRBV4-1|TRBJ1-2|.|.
TGCGCCAGCAGCCAAGAGGGGGCAGGGATTGCCTATGGCTACACCTTC
CASSQEGAGIAYGYTF
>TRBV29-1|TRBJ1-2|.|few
TGCAGCGTTGAAGATCAGGAGAGGGCGAACTATGGCTACACCTTC
CSVEDQERANYGYTF
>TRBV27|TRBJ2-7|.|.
TGTGCCAGCAGTTTATTCCGGGGGCCCTACGAGCAGTACTTC
CASSLFRGPYEQYF
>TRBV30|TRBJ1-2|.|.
TGTGCCTGGAGCCCAACTTCGGGCAGTAACTATGGCTACACCTTC
CAWSPTSGSNYGYTF
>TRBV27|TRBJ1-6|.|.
TGTGCCAGCAGTTACTCGAATTCACCCCTCCACTTT
CASSYSNSPLHF
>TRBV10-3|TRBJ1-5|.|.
TGTGCCATCAGTGAGTCGTCCACAGGGAATCAGCCCCAGCATTTT
CAISESSTGNQPQHF
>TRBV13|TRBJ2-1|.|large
TGTGCCAGCAGTGGGACGGAGCAGTTCTTC
CASSGTEQFF
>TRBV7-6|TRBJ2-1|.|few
TGTGCCAGCAGCTTATATGTGGGGGGCAATGAGCAGTTCTTC
CASSLYVGGNEQFF
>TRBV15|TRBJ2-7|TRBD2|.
TGTGCCACCAGCGGAACTAGCGGGGGTGTCTACGAGCAGTACTTC
CATSGTSGGVYEQYF
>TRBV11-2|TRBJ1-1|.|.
TGTGCCAGCAGCTTTTCAGGGAAGGGGGCTTTCTTT
CASSFSGKGAFF
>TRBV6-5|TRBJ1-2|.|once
TGTGCCAGCACCGGTGGACGAGACTATGGCTACACCTTC
CASTGGRDYGYTF
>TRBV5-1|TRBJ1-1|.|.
TGCGCCAGCAGTGGTGCGAGGGAAGCTTTCTTT
CASSGAREAFF
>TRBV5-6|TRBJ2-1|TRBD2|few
TGTGCCAGCAGCTTGGGCCTAGCGGGGAATAATGAGCAGTTCTTC
CASSLGLAGNNEQFF
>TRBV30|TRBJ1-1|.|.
TGTGCCTTGGGGGCTCTTGAAGCTTTCTTT
CALGALEAFF
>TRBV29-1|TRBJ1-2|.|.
TGCAGCGCCCTAGGGGACGTCCGATTGGGCTATGGCTACACCTTC
CSALGDVRLGYGYTF
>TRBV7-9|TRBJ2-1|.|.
TGTGCCAGCAGCTTAGACCAGGATCTACCCTTCCATGAGCAGTTCTTC
CASSLDQDLPFHEQFF
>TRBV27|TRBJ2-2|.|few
TGTGCCAGCAGTTCCTTCACCGGGGAGCTGTTTTTT
CASSSFTGELFF
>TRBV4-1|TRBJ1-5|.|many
TGCGCCAGCAGCCATTACCCCGCGGGAGATAGCAATCAGCCCCAGCATTTT
CASSHYPAGDSNQPQHF
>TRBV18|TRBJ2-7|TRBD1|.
TGTGCCAGCTCCGAAGCCCATAGGACAGGGGGCGTCTACGAGCAGTACTTC
CASSEAHRTGGVYEQYF
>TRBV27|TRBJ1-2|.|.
TGTGCCAGCAGCCTAAACAGTGCCTACCGCTATGGCTACACCTTC
CASSLNSAYRYGYTF
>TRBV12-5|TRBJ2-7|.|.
TGCGCATCCTCGGGCTCTCCCTTTCCCCTCGAGCAGTACTTC
CASSGSPFPLEQYF
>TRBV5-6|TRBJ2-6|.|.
TGTGCCAGCAGCTTGGACCGGGCTGGGGCCAACGTCCTGACTTTC
CASSLDRAGANVLTF
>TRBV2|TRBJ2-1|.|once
TGTGCCAGCGGTAGGGAGGACCCTTTTGAGCAGTTCTTC
CASGREDPFEQFF
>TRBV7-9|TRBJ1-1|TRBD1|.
TGTGCCAGCAGCTCTCCGGGACAGGGAGACACTGAAGCTTTCTTT
CASSSPGQGDTEAFF
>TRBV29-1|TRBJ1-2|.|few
TGCAGCGTTGTACGGGGGGCGTATGGCTACACCTTC
CSVVRGAYGYTF
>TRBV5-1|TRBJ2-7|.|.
TGCGCCAGCAGCCAAGGCTACGAGCAGTACTTC
CASSQGYEQYF
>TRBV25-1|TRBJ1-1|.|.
TGTGCCAGCAGTACCCAGGGTACTACTGAAGCTTTCTTT
CASSTQGTTEAFF
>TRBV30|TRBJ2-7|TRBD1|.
TGTGCCTTCCGGGACAGGACCTACGAGCAGTACTTC
CAFRDRTYEQYF